This entry concerns a single T cell receptor beta chain. The antigen remains undetermined. V was clipped by 0 bases and J by 6 bases; unmatched bases: 3. CDR3 length: 15 residues. The germline gives CDR1 SGHRS, CDR2 YFSETQ. The study ran its PCR with 60 Vbeta and 13 Jbeta primers. The repertoire was sequenced with immunoSEQ multiplex PCR; TCRdb's copy has only in-frame clones and lacks some. The data contain about 130,000 clones, about four fifths of them singletons. This entry belongs to a study of cytomegalovirus exposure and HLA in healthy donors. Study-wide findings and caveats: The authors considered a cluster of highly shared sequence variants likely to be a sequencing artifact. Analysis performed later showed TCR beta chains linked to HLA being more clonally expanded than equally common others.

V gene TRBV5-1 combines with J gene TRBJ1-1; 12 positions agree with TRBD1. The receptor was isolated from a human donor in good health. Sequencing used PBMCs. As DNA, the CDR3 is TGCGCCAGCAGCTTGGGGGGACAGGGGGCCTCTGAAGCTTTCTTT. It codes for CASSLGGQGASEAFF.